This TCR beta chain was documented in a study of identical twins. MiXCR, run by TCRdb on the 5' RACE reads, gives a single entry per CDR3 protein. The table records fewer than 500,000 distinct CDR3 sequences, more than 20% of them present only once. Every donor was a healthy Caucasian. The CDR3 length is 12 residues. Germline V gene data show CDR1 as MNHEY and CDR2 as SVGEGT. The V and J ends lost 7 bases and 9 bases, in that order; junction bases with no gene match: 6. This same sample was also taken into another study, of T cells expressing NK-cell markers. From that paper: All TCR beta repertoires analysed originated from sorted CD3+CD56+NKG2C+, CD3+CD56+NKG2C- and CD3+CD56-NKG2C+ T cells. The same clonotypes also predominated in the CD3+CD56-NKG2C+ fraction of several donors.

Sequenced input: CD4+ T cells sorted from blood. V usage is TRBV6-2 or TRBV6-3 and J usage is TRBJ2-1, with 7 bases fitting TRBD2. The TCR originated in a woman under 30 in good health. The CDR3 region is CASTGRTGEQFF. In DNA, the CDR3 is TGTGCCAGCACCGGGAGGACGGGTGAGCAGTTCTTC.